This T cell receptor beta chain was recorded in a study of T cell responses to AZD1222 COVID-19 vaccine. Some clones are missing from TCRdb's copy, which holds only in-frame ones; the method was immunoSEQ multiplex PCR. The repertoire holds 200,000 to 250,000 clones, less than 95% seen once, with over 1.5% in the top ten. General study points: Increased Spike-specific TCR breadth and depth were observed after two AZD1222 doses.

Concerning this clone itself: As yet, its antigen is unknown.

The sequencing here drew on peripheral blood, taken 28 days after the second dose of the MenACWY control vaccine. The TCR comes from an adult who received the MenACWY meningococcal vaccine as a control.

The CDR3 region is CASSFKGGAGSSYEQYF. CDR3 DNA: TGCGCCAGCAGTTTCAAGGGGGGGGCCGGCAGCTCCTACGAGCAGTACTTC. This chain links TRBV23-1 with TRBJ2-7; possibly TRBD2 for D (7 bases). TRBV23-1 is an open reading frame whose function is uncertain. V lost 5 bases and J 0 bases, leaving 20 bases between the germline ends. The CDR3 length is 17 residues.